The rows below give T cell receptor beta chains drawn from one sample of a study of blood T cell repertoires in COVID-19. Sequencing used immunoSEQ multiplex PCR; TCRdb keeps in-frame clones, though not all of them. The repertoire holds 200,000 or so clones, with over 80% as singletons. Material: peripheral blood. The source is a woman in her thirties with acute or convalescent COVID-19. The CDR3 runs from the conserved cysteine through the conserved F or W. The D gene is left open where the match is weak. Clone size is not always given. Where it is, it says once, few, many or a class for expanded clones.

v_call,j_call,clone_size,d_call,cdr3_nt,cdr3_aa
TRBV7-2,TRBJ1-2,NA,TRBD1,TGTGCCAGCAGCCAAATAGGACAGGTCTATGGCTACACCTTC,CASSQIGQVYGYTF
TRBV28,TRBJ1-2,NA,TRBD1,TGTGCCAGCAGTTTTTCGACAGGGCAAGGGGGCTACACCTTC,CASSFSTGQGGYTF
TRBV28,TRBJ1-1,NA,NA,TGTGCCAGCAGTTGGGGCGCAGGGCAAGCTTTCTTT,CASSWGAGQAFF
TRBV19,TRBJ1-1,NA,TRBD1,TGTGCCAGCGAGACAGGGGGAAGGCTAAACACTGAAGCTTTCTTT,CASETGGRLNTEAFF
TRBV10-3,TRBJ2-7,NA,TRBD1,TGTGCCATCACATCCGGGACAGGGTACGAGCAGTACTTC,CAITSGTGYEQYF
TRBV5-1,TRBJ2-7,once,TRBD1,TGCGCCAGCCGTTCTCGAGGACAGGGCTACGAGCAGTACTTC,CASRSRGQGYEQYF
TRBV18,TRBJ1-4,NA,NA,TGTGCCAGCTCACCTTTGACATTAGCCGGGACTCCAAGTGAAAAACTGTTTTTT,CASSPLTLAGTPSEKLFF
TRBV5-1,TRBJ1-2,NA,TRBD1,TGCGCCAGCAGCCCGGGACAGGGCAACTATGGCTACACCTTC,CASSPGQGNYGYTF
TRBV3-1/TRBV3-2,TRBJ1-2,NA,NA,TGTGCCAGCAGCCAAGGGGCCAGTAAAAATGGCTACACCTTC,CASSQGASKNGYTF
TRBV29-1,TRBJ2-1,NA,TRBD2,TGCAGCGTTGAGGGTACTAGCGCGAGCTCCTACAATGAGCAGTTCTTC,CSVEGTSASSYNEQFF
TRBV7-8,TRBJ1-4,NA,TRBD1,TGTGCCAGCAGCTGGACAGGGTCTAATGAAAAACTGTTTTTT,CASSWTGSNEKLFF
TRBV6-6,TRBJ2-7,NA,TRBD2,TGTGCCAGCAACGGACTAGCGGGGGGCTACGAGCAGTACTTC,CASNGLAGGYEQYF
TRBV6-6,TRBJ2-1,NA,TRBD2,TGTGCCAGCAGTCGACAAGGGAGGGCCGGATACAATGAGCAGTTCTTC,CASSRQGRAGYNEQFF
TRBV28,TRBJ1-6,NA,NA,TGTGCCAGCAGTTTTACAGGTACATATAATTCACCCCTCCACTTT,CASSFTGTYNSPLHF
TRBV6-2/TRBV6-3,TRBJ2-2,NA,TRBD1,TGTGCCAGCAGTTACTCTGAGACAGGGGGCGGGGAGCTGTTTTTT,CASSYSETGGGELFF
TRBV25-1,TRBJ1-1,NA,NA,TGTGCCAGCACCCTGGGGGGCGGGAGAGCTTTCTTT,CASTLGGGRAFF
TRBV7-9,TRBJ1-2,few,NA,TGTGCCAGCAGCTCTTCTCGGGTCGGGGGCTACACCTTC,CASSSSRVGGYTF
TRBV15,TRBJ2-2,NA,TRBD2,TGTGCCACCAGCAGAGATAGCGGGTCGAACACCGGGGAGCTGTTTTTT,CATSRDSGSNTGELFF